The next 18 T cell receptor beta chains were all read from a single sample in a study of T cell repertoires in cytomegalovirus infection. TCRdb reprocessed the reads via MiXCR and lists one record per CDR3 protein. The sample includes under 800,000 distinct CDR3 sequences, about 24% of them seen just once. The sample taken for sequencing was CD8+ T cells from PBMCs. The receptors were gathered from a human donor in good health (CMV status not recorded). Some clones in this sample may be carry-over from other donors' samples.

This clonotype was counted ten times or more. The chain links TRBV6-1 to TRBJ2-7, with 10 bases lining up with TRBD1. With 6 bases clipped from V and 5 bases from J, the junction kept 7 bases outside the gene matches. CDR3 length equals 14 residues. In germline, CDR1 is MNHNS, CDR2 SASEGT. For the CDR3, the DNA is TGTGCCAGCAGCCGAACGACAGGGGGCCACGAGCAGTACTTC. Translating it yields CASSRTTGGHEQYF.

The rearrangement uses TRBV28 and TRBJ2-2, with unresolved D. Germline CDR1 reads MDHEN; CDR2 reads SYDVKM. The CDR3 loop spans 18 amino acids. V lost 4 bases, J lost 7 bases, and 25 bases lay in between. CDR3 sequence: CASSSLTLDLSNGGELFF. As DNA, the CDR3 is TGTGCCAGCAGTTCCCTCACCCTGGACCTGAGTAACGGCGGGGAGCTGTTTTTT.

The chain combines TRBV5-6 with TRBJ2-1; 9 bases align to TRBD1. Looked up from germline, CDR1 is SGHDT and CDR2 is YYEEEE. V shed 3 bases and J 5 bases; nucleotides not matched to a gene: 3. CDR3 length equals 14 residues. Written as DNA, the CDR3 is TGTGCCAGCAGCTACTGGGACAGGGACAATGAGCAGTTCTTC. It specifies CASSYWDRDNEQFF.

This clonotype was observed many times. The CDR3 region has the DNA TGTGCCAGCAGAGGGCCGCAGGGGAGCACCGGGGAGCTGTTTTTT. Translation: CASRGPQGSTGELFF. The genes are TRBV7-9 and TRBJ2-2; TRBD1 might be the D (6 bases). Per the germline V gene, CDR1 is SEHNR and CDR2 is FQNEAQ (reference sequence). The V and J ends lost 6 bases and 4 bases respectively, with 15 bases between them. CDR3 size: 15 residues.

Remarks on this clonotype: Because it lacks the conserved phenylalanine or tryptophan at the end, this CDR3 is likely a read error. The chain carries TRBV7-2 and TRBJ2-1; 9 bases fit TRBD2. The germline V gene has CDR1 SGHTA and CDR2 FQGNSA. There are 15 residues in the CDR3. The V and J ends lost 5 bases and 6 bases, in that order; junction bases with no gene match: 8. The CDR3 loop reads CTSSTTPSGINEQFI. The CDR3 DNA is TGTACCAGCAGCACAACGCCTAGCGGGATCAATGAGCAGTTCATC.

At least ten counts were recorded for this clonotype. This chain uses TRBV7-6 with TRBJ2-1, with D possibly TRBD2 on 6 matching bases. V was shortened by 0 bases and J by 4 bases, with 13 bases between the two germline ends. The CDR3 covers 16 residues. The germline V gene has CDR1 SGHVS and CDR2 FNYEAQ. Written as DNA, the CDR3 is TGTGCCAGCAGCTTAGCGGGACTCCTATTATACAATGAGCAGTTCTTC. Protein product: CASSLAGLLLYNEQFF.

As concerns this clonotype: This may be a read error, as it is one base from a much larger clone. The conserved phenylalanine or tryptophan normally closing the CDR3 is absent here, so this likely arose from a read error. CDR3 region: CASSWASSNEQFI. The CDR3, as DNA: TGTGCCAGCAGCTGGGCTAGCTCCAATGAGCAGTTCATC. The V and J genes are TRBV7-8 and TRBJ2-1; perhaps TRBD2 as D (5 bases). There are 13 residues in the CDR3. V lost 4 bases and J lost 6, with 10 bases in between. CDR1 and CDR2 from the germline V gene are SGHVS and FQNEAQ.

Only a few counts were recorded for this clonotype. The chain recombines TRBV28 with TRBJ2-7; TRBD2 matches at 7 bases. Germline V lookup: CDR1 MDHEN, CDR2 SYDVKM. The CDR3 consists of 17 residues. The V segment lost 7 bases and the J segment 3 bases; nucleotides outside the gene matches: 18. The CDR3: CASTGGSDPYNLYEQYV. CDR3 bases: TGTGCCAGCACCGGGGGGTCGGATCCTTACAATCTCTACGAGCAGTACGTC.

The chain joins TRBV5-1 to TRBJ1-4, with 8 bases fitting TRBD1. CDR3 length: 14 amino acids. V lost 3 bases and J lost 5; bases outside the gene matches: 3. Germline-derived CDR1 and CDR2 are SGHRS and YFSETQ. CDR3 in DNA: TGCGCCAGCAGCTCGGACAGGGAAAATGAAAAACTGTTTTTT. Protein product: CASSSDRENEKLFF.

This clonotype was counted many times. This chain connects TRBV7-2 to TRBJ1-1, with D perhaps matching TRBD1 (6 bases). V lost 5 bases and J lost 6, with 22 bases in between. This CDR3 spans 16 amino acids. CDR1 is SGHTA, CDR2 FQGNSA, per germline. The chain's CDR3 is CASSPSGGPRGAEAFF. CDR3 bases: TGTGCCAGCAGCCCCTCGGGGGGGCCCCGGGGGGCTGAAGCTTTCTTT.

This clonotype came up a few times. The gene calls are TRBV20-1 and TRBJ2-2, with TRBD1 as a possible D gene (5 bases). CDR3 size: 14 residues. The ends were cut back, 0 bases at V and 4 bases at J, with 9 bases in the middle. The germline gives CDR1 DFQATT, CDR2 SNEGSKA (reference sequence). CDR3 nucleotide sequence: TGCAGTGCTAGAGACAGGGCCCTCACCGGGGAGCTGTTTTTT. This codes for CSARDRALTGELFF.

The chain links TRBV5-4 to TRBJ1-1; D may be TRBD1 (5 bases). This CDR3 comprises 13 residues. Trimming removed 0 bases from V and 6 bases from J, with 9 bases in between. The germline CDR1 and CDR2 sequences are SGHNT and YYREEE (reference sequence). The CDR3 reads CASSLEAGPEAFF. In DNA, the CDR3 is TGTGCCAGCAGCTTGGAGGCGGGACCTGAAGCTTTCTTT.

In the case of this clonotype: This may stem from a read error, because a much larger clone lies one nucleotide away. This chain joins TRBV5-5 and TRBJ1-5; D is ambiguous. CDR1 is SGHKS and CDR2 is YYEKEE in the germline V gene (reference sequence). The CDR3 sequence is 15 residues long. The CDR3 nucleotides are TGTGCCAACAGCTTTATCGGTAATAGCAATCAGCCCCAGCATTTT. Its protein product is CANSFIGNSNQPQHF.

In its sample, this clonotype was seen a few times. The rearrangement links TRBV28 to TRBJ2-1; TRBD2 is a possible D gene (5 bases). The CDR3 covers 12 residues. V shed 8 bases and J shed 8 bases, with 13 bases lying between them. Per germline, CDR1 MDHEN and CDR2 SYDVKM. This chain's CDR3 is CASRLLGDEQFF. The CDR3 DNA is TGTGCCAGCCGCCTACTAGGAGATGAGCAGTTCTTC.

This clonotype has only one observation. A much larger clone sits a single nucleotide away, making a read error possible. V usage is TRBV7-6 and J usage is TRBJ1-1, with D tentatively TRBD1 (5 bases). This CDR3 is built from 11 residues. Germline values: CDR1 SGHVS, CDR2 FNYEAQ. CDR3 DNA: TGTGTCAGCAGCTCGGGGGTGGGTGCTTTCTTT. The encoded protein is CVSSSGVGAFF. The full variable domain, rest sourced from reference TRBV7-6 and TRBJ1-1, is GAGVSQSPRYKVTKRGQDVALRCDPISGHVSLYWYRQALGQGPEFLTYFNYEAQQDKSGLPNDRFSAERPEGSISTLTIQRTEQRDSAMYRCVSSSGVGAFFGQGTRLTVV.

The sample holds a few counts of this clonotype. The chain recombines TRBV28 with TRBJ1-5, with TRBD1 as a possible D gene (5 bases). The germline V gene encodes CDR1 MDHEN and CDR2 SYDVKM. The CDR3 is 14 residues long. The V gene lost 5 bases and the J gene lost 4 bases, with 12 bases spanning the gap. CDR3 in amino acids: CASSIDRANQPQHF. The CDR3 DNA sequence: TGTGCCAGCAGTATCGACAGAGCAAATCAGCCCCAGCATTTT.

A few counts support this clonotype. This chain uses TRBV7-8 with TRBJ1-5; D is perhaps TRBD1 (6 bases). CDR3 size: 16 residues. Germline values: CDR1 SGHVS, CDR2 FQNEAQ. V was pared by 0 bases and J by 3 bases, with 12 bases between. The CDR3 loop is CASSLATTGINQPQHF. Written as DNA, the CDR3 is TGTGCCAGCAGCTTAGCTACGACAGGAATCAATCAGCCCCAGCATTTT.

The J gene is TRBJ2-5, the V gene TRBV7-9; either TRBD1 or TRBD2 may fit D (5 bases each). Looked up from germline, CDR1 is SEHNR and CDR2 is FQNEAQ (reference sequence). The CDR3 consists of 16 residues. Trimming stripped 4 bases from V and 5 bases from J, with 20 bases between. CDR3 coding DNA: TGTGCCAGCAGCTCCCCCCCGGGACGCTTAAGGGAGACCCAGTACTTC. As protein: CASSSPPGRLRETQYF. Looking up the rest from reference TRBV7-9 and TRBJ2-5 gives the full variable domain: DTGVSQNPRHKITKRGQNVTFRCDPISEHNRLYWYRQTLGQGPEFLTYFQNEAQLEKSRLLSDRFSAERPKGSFSTLEIQRTEQGDSAMYLCASSSPPGRLRETQYFGPGTRLLVL.